This TCR beta chain was profiled in a study of CD8+CD57+ T cells in acquired aplastic anemia. Study-level findings and limits: Fewer than 30 CD8+ CDR3 sequences were shared between patients and controls.

Per the germline V gene, CDR1 is DFQATT and CDR2 is SNEGSKA (reference sequence). V was pared by 6 bases and J by 8 bases, with 7 bases between. The CDR3 has 9 amino acids. Concerning this clonotype: Antigen unknown.

Genomic DNA served as template for TCR beta VDJ and CDR3 profiling. TCRdb re-called the reads through MiXCR, storing one row per CDR3 protein. The table has some 130,000 distinct CDR3 sequences, around 48% seen once. Material: sorted CD4+, CD8+, or CD8+CD57+ T cells (not recorded which) from PBMCs. The source of this sequence is a human donor in good health, serving as a control. The genes are TRBV20-1 and TRBJ1-2; no firm D call. The DNA of the CDR3 is TGCAGTGCCAAACAGGGCTACACCTTC. Translating gives CSAKQGYTF.